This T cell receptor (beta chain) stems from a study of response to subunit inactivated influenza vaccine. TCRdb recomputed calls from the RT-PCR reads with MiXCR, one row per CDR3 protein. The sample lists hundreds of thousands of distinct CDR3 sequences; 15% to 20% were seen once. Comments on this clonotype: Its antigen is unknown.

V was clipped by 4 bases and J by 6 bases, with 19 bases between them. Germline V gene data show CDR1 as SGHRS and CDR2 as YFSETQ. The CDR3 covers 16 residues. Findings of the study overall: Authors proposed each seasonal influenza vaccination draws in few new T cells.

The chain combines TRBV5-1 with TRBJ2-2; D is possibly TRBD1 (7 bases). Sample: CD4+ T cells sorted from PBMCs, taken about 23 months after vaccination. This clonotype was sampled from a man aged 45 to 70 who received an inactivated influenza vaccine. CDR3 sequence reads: CASSLQTRGVSGELFF. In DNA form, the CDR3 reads TGCGCCAGCAGCCTTCAAACCAGGGGGGTATCCGGGGAGCTGTTTTTT.